This entry lists 15 T cell receptor beta chains sequenced from one sample in a study of PD-L1 blockade in urothelial cancer. Assay: immunoSEQ multiplex PCR; the TCRdb copy retains only in-frame clones and omits some. The table lists around 79,000 clones, around 81% of them singletons. Described time point: pretreatment peripheral blood. Material: PBMCs, obtained around atezolizumab (anti-PD-L1) treatment. The receptors originated from a man aged 35 to 55 with urothelial cancer.

The chain has TRBV13 and TRBJ2-7, with 9 bases lining up with TRBD1. There are 15 residues in the CDR3. CDR1 PRHDT and CDR2 FYEKMQ come from the germline V gene (reference sequence). The trim removed 5 bases at V and 5 bases at J, leaving 10 bases unmatched. The CDR3 bases are TGTGCCAGCAGCATAGACAGGGGGAGCTTCAACGAGCAGTACTTC. Residues: CASSIDRGSFNEQYF.

This clone was counted a single time. The V call is TRBV11-1, the J call TRBJ2-2; tentative D call: TRBD1 (5 bases). The ends were cut back, 3 bases at V and 6 bases at J, with 8 bases in the middle. The CDR3 contains 13 residues. Per germline, CDR1 SGHAT and CDR2 FQDESV (reference sequence). CDR3 bases: TGTGCCAGCAGCTTCAGGGTCTCCGGGGAGCTGTTTTTT. Amino acids: CASSFRVSGELFF.

The V call is TRBV5-1, the J call TRBJ2-7; the D gene is possibly TRBD2 (5 bases). The V gene's germline CDR1 is SGHRS and CDR2 YFSETQ. V lost 5 bases to trimming and J lost 1 base, with 16 bases between them. This CDR3 is built from 15 residues. In DNA, the CDR3 is TGCGCCAGCAGGTCGGGAACAGCAATTTCCTACGAGCAGTACTTC. It specifies CASRSGTAISYEQYF.

The chain joins TRBV19 to TRBJ1-1; D unresolved. This CDR3 spans 12 amino acids. CDR1 is LNHDA, CDR2 SQIVND, per germline (reference sequence). The V end was cut by 3 bases, the J end by 6 bases, with 8 bases between. As DNA, the CDR3 is TGTGCCAGTAGTATTCGGCGGGCTGAAGCTTTCTTT. It codes for CASSIRRAEAFF.

The chain joins TRBV11-2 to TRBJ2-2; the match to TRBD2 covers 9 bases. Germline values: CDR1 SGHAT, CDR2 FQNNGV. V gave up 6 bases and J gave up 2 bases; unmatched junction bases: 7. CDR3 length: 16 residues. This CDR3 is CASSPISGSNTGELFF. The CDR3 region has the DNA TGTGCCAGCAGTCCTATTAGCGGGAGCAACACCGGGGAGCTGTTTTTT.

V gene TRBV5-6 combines with J gene TRBJ1-2; weak D call: TRBD1 (6 bases). In germline, CDR1 is SGHDT, CDR2 YYEEEE. Trimming pared 1 base from V and 4 bases from J, leaving 8 bases between. The CDR3 spans 13 residues. This chain's CDR3 is CASSLRGAYGYTF. DNA of the CDR3: TGTGCCAGCAGCTTGCGGGGGGCCTATGGCTACACCTTC.

The chain links TRBV9 to TRBJ2-3; 8 bases are a match to TRBD1. The CDR3 sequence is 17 residues long. Germline V gene sequence: CDR1 SGDLS, CDR2 YYNGEE. V lost 1 base to trimming and J lost 0 bases; unmatched junction nucleotides: 7. CDR3 sequence: CASSVFQGTGSTDTQYF. The CDR3 DNA sequence: TGTGCCAGCAGCGTATTCCAGGGGACAGGTAGCACAGATACGCAGTATTTT. Full variable domain (missing parts from reference TRBV9 and TRBJ2-3): DSGVTQTPKHLITATGQRVTLRCSPRSGDLSVYWYQQSLDQGLQFLIQYYNGEERAKGNILERFSAQQFPDLHSELNLSSLELGDSALYFCASSVFQGTGSTDTQYFGPGTRLTVL.

The chain recombines TRBV27 with TRBJ1-2; perhaps TRBD1 as D (6 bases). Germline loops: CDR1 MNHEY, CDR2 SMNVEV (reference sequence). CDR3 size: 19 residues. The V end lost 4 bases, the J end lost 4 bases, and 28 bases lay between the germline ends. CDR3 sequence (DNA): TGTGCCAGCAGTTCAATTATCGCCTCCACAGGGTATAATTCCTATGGCTACACCTTC. Encoded protein: CASSSIIASTGYNSYGYTF.

This chain connects TRBV28 to TRBJ2-1; 7 positions match TRBD1. CDR1 and CDR2 from the germline V gene are MDHEN and SYDVKM. V shed 7 bases and J 2 bases; nucleotides not matched to a gene: 8. The CDR3 is 15 amino acids. The CDR3 protein is CASTRQGVTYNEQFF. CDR3 coding DNA: TGTGCCAGCACTAGGCAGGGGGTGACCTACAATGAGCAGTTCTTC.

V gene TRBV10-3 combines with J gene TRBJ2-7, with TRBD1 as a possible D gene (6 bases). CDR1 and CDR2 from the germline V gene are ENHRY and SYGVKD. The CDR3 has 12 residues. Trimming shortened V by 7 bases and J by 5 bases, and 12 bases separated the two germline ends. CDR3 DNA sequence: TGTGCCATCAAATCGACAGGAGACGAGCAGTACTTC. As protein: CAIKSTGDEQYF.

The CDR3 sequence: CASNGAVIRNQPQHF. The CDR3 nucleotides are TGTGCCAGTAATGGGGCGGTTATACGCAATCAGCCCCAGCATTTT. The chain combines TRBV19 with TRBJ1-5; tentative D call: TRBD1 (5 bases). There are 15 residues in the CDR3. Germline V CDR1 and CDR2: LNHDA, SQIVND (reference sequence). Deletions cut 7 bases from V and 2 bases from J, with 15 bases between.

The chain has TRBV28 and TRBJ2-1, with TRBD2 matching over 9 bases. The CDR3 spans 14 residues. Germline V gene sequence: CDR1 MDHEN, CDR2 SYDVKM. V was pared by 8 bases and J by 6 bases, with 8 bases of the junction left unmatched. The CDR3: CASGGLAGRNEQFF. CDR3 DNA sequence: TGTGCCAGCGGGGGGCTAGCGGGACGCAATGAGCAGTTCTTC.

The CDR3 DNA sequence: TGTGCCAGCAGCTTAACTCAGAACACTGAAGCTTTCTTT. Translating it yields CASSLTQNTEAFF. The chain is built from TRBV7-3 and TRBJ1-1; no reliable D call. The CDR3 contains 13 residues. V was pared by 0 bases and J by 1 base, with 3 bases between. The germline V gene encodes CDR1 SGHTA and CDR2 FQGTGA.

The chain couples TRBV28 to TRBJ2-7, with D possibly being TRBD2 (6 bases). The V end was cut by 8 bases, the J end by 4 bases, with 21 bases between. CDR1 MDHEN and CDR2 SYDVKM come from the germline V gene. This CDR3 is built from 15 residues. The CDR3 sequence: CASRPGGNGLYEQYF. The CDR3 nucleotides are TGTGCCAGCCGTCCAGGAGGGAACGGGCTTTACGAGCAGTACTTC.

The J gene is TRBJ2-3, the V gene TRBV30; tentatively, D is TRBD2 (6 bases). This CDR3 has 13 residues. Germline V gives CDR1 GTSNPN, CDR2 SVGIG (reference sequence). The V end was cut by 0 bases, the J end by 5 bases, with 9 bases between. In DNA, the CDR3 is TGTGCCTGGAGTGTCGGACTACGAGATACGCAGTATTTT. Amino acids: CAWSVGLRDTQYF. The full variable domain, with the rest looked up from reference TRBV30 and TRBJ2-3, is SQTIHQWPATLVQPVGSPLSLECTVEGTSNPNLYWYRQAAGRGLQLLFYSVGIGQISSEVPQNLSASRPQDRQFILSSKKLLLSDSGFYLCAWSVGLRDTQYFGPGTRLTVL.